This is a list of T cell receptor beta chains from one sample in a study of identical twins. From the 5' RACE reads, TCRdb called clonotypes with MiXCR, one entry per CDR3 protein. Of hundreds of thousands of distinct CDR3 sequences listed, over 11% were seen once; the top ten hold 8.8%. The sequenced sample was memory (CD45RO+) T cells sorted from blood. The receptors were sampled from a woman aged 18-30 years in good health. CDR3s include the opening cysteine and the closing phenylalanine or tryptophan.

>TRBV10-3|TRBJ2-2
CAISGAQAPTGELFF
>TRBV20-1|TRBJ2-2
CSARVRATGELFF
>TRBV20-1|TRBJ1-3
CSAQGQLQGNTIYF
>TRBV29-1|TRBJ1-1
CSVSLGGNTEAFF
>TRBV12-3/TRBV12-4|TRBJ2-3
CASSRRTDTQYF
>TRBV11-1|TRBJ2-7
CASSPYTGRGARAYEQYF
>TRBV5-1|TRBJ2-1
CASSDLTGTVYNEQFF
>TRBV2|TRBJ2-1
CASLTNSGTEQFF
>TRBV29-1|TRBJ1-2
CSGLGTGWGYTF
>TRBV20-1|TRBJ1-3
CSARDPRITGGNTIYF
>TRBV7-2|TRBJ2-7
CASSLAPSGGTYEQYF
>TRBV5-1|TRBJ2-7
CASSPGGWDEQYF
>TRBV7-2|TRBJ2-1
CASSFTSSSYNEQFF
>TRBV11-2|TRBJ2-7
CASSNGGISEYEQYF
>TRBV6-5|TRBJ1-1
CASRLQGTEAFF
>TRBV12-3/TRBV12-4|TRBJ1-3
CASSWTGARSGNTIYF
>TRBV20-1|TRBJ2-5
CSARKAAGRASPRETQYF
>TRBV30|TRBJ2-2
CAWSELSFPGLAGTNTGELFF
>TRBV7-2|TRBJ2-5
CASSQATGRGGETQYF
>TRBV7-2|TRBJ2-3
CASSLAGRADTQYF
>TRBV12-3/TRBV12-4|TRBJ1-1
CASSFRGGANTEAFF
>TRBV3-1|TRBJ2-2
CASSQEMGGRTGELFF
>TRBV29-1|TRBJ2-5
CSVTRGFQETQYF
>TRBV20-1|TRBJ2-5
CSAHGRNQETQYF
>TRBV20-1|TRBJ2-5
CSARGAGARQETQYF
>TRBV18|TRBJ2-5
CASSAQLGLETQYF
>TRBV5-8|TRBJ2-5
CASSLGGRGQYF
>TRBV2|TRBJ1-1
CASRNRANTEAFF
>TRBV27|TRBJ1-5
CASNKGSTGWPQHF
>TRBV4-3|TRBJ2-5
CASSLGTGKETQYF
>TRBV20-1|TRBJ2-7
CSARSGTGNYEQYF
>TRBV2|TRBJ1-2
CASSEESRGGGYTF
>TRBV4-2|TRBJ2-1
CASSPLSGGASYNEQFF
>TRBV5-1|TRBJ2-3
CASSQRDGSTDTQYF
>TRBV5-6|TRBJ2-3
CASSLGVKEAQYF
>TRBV7-2|TRBJ2-5
CASSSDREGWTQYF
>TRBV5-1|TRBJ2-1
CASSFSTGQYNEQFF
>TRBV2|TRBJ2-3
CASSPQWGTDTQYF
>TRBV7-9|TRBJ1-3
CASSFSDRGVSGNTIYF
>TRBV11-2|TRBJ2-5
CASSLEQETQYF
>TRBV29-1|TRBJ1-4
CSVEDLEGTNEKLFF
>TRBV6-1|TRBJ2-1
CASSDSGLKGFF
>TRBV11-2|TRBJ2-1
CASSEQVNEQFF
>TRBV11-3|TRBJ2-7
CASSLHPYEQYF
>TRBV11-2|TRBJ2-7
CASSLDRWKGRETRRSSYEQYF
>TRBV12-3/TRBV12-4|TRBJ1-1
CASSLVENTEAFF